Below, 22 T cell receptor beta chains from the same sample are listed, as sequenced in a study of graft-versus-host responses after intestinal transplantation. Generated by immunoSEQ multiplex PCR, the TCRdb table keeps only in-frame clones and is missing some. The table includes about 99,000 clones, roughly 90% detected once. Their antigens remain unidentified. Source: unstimulated CD8+ T cells sorted from spleen or lymph node cells, taken before transplant. These receptors all come from a human donor who was the organ donor for an intestinal transplant.

V is TRBV9 and J is TRBJ2-1; D is possibly TRBD2 (7 bases). Germline V lookup: CDR1 SGDLS, CDR2 YYNGEE. With 1 base removed from V and 4 bases from J, the gap between germline ends came to 12 bases. The CDR3 spans 15 residues. This chain's CDR3 is CASSVSGGEYNEQFF. The DNA for the CDR3 is TGTGCCAGCAGCGTATCGGGGGGCGAATACAATGAGCAGTTCTTC.

The rearrangement joins TRBV28 to TRBJ1-1; D perhaps matches TRBD1 (5 bases). Germline assignment: CDR1 MDHEN and CDR2 SYDVKM. The CDR3 totals 14 residues. V was pared by 2 bases and J by 6 bases, with 13 bases between. CDR3 bases: TGTGCCAGCAGTTTAGACAGTTTAATGGCTGAAGCTTTCTTT. Its protein product is CASSLDSLMAEAFF.

The table lists this clone with a count of one. The chain is built from TRBV28 and TRBJ2-3; TRBD2 agrees at 11 bases. In germline, CDR1 is MDHEN, CDR2 SYDVKM. The V and J ends lost 3 bases and 3 bases, in that order; junction bases with no gene match: 23. The CDR3 consists of 22 residues. The CDR3 DNA follows: TGTGCCAGCAGTTTTTCACCCTCAGGGAGTAGCGGGAGGGCCCAGAGTACAGATACGCAGTATTTT. Amino acids: CASSFSPSGSSGRAQSTDTQYF.

Only one count was recorded for this clone. This sequence joins TRBV27 and TRBJ2-7, with TRBD2 matching over 13 bases. The CDR3 runs to 15 residues. Looked up from germline, CDR1 is MNHEY and CDR2 is SMNVEV (reference sequence). Trimming at V came to 3 bases and at J to 7 bases, leaving 6 bases not matched to a gene. The CDR3 loop reads CASSFGLAGVGEQYF. The CDR3 coding sequence is TGTGCCAGCAGTTTTGGACTAGCGGGAGTCGGGGAGCAGTACTTC.

The CDR3 is CASSVSVPNEQFF. DNA for the CDR3: TGCGCCAGCAGTGTTAGCGTGCCCAATGAGCAGTTCTTC. The J gene is TRBJ2-1, the V gene TRBV10-2; the D gene is possibly TRBD2 (5 bases). This CDR3 comprises 13 residues. The germline V gene encodes CDR1 WSHSY and CDR2 SAAADI. The germline V and J ends were trimmed by 4 bases and 6 bases, with 10 bases remaining between them.

The chain has TRBV9 and TRBJ1-1; 11 nucleotides match TRBD1. Trimming took 0 bases from V and 4 from J; bases not matched to a gene: 5. The CDR3 consists of 16 residues. The germline V gene encodes CDR1 SGDLS and CDR2 YYNGEE. The CDR3: CASSVALGTGGTEAFF. The DNA of the CDR3 is TGTGCCAGCAGCGTAGCCCTTGGGACAGGGGGCACTGAAGCTTTCTTT.

The chain carries TRBV29-1 and TRBJ2-1; D unresolved. This CDR3 comprises 12 residues. Between the trimmed V and J ends, which lost 0 bases and 7 bases, there was a span of 7 bases. Germline lookup yields CDR1 SQVTM and CDR2 ANQGSEA. CDR3 DNA: TGCAGCGTTGAAGACTTTATTAATGAGCAGTTCTTC. This encodes CSVEDFINEQFF.

This chain joins TRBV27 and TRBJ2-1; the D gene is possibly TRBD2 (6 bases). Germline V gene lookup returns CDR1 MNHEY and CDR2 SMNVEV (reference sequence). This CDR3 is built from 15 residues. The V end lost 0 bases, the J end lost 4 bases, and 10 bases lay between the germline ends. The CDR3 spells CASSLSTSPYNEQFF. The CDR3 nucleotides read TGTGCCAGCAGTTTATCAACTAGCCCTTACAATGAGCAGTTCTTC.

This chain connects TRBV5-8 to TRBJ2-2, with a tentative D call TRBD2 (6 bases). There are 16 residues in the CDR3. Per germline, CDR1 SGHTS and CDR2 YDEGEE. With 3 bases removed from V and 4 bases from J, the gap between germline ends came to 16 bases. For the CDR3, the DNA is TGTGCCAGCAGCTGGAGGGCGTCCGCGGTCACCGGGGAGCTGTTTTTT. It is translated as CASSWRASAVTGELFF.

The chain uses TRBV7-9 and TRBJ2-1; D unresolved. The CDR3 runs 11 residues. V dropped 2 bases and J dropped 6 bases, with 2 bases sitting between them. Looked up from germline, CDR1 is SEHNR and CDR2 is FQNEAQ (reference sequence). The CDR3 nucleotides read TGTGCCAGCAGCTTACTCAATGAGCAGTTCTTC. Amino acids: CASSLLNEQFF.

V usage is TRBV27 and J usage is TRBJ2-1; 9 bases agree with TRBD2. The CDR3 is 16 residues long. Germline V gene lookup returns CDR1 MNHEY and CDR2 SMNVEV (reference sequence). V shed 7 bases, J shed 2 bases, and the junction held 9 bases outside the gene matches. This CDR3 is CASTSGLAQAYNEQFF. The CDR3 DNA reads as TGTGCCAGCACCTCAGGACTAGCGCAAGCCTACAATGAGCAGTTCTTC.

The chain carries TRBV2 and TRBJ2-7; a possible D gene is TRBD1 (6 bases). Germline values: CDR1 SNHLY, CDR2 FYNNEI. CDR3 length: 12 amino acids. The ends were cut back, 6 bases at V and 6 bases at J, with 12 bases in the middle. CDR3 protein: CASRTIRGEQYF. For the CDR3, the DNA is TGTGCCAGCAGGACCATCAGGGGCGAGCAGTACTTC.

This clone was detected a few times. V usage is TRBV5-1 and J usage is TRBJ1-5; D is uncertain. Trimming stripped 4 bases from V and 6 bases from J, with 17 bases between. Germline V gene lookup returns CDR1 SGHRS and CDR2 YFSETQ. The CDR3 is made up of 15 amino acids. CDR3 region: CASSPLGGMGQPQHF. The CDR3, as DNA: TGCGCCAGCAGCCCCCTCGGAGGGATGGGTCAGCCCCAGCATTTT.

This clone was recorded a few times. V usage is TRBV5-6 and J usage is TRBJ1-6; D is undetermined. Germline loops: CDR1 SGHDT, CDR2 YYEEEE. There are 13 residues in the CDR3. V lost 4 bases, J lost 9 bases, and 11 bases lay in between. The CDR3 here is CASSLLVGSPLHF. The CDR3 DNA sequence: TGTGCCAGCAGCCTGCTAGTTGGTTCACCCCTCCACTTT.

The count of this clone is one. The chain couples TRBV5-8 to TRBJ2-1; the D gene is possibly TRBD2 (5 bases). From germline, CDR1 is SGHTS and CDR2 YDEGEE. The CDR3 loop spans 15 amino acids. The germline V and J ends were trimmed by 5 bases and 4 bases, with 16 bases remaining between them. The CDR3: CASRRAAALYNEQFF. In DNA form, the CDR3 reads TGTGCCAGCAGGAGGGCAGCAGCATTATACAATGAGCAGTTCTTC.

The table lists this clone with a few counts. J is TRBJ1-1 and V is TRBV5-6; D might be TRBD1 (6 bases). The V and J ends lost 4 bases and 6 bases respectively, with 13 bases between them. Germline values: CDR1 SGHDT, CDR2 YYEEEE. This CDR3 contains 13 residues. The CDR3 reads CASSTTGIPEAFF. The CDR3 nucleotides are TGTGCCAGCAGCACTACAGGGATCCCTGAAGCTTTCTTT.

The genes are TRBV5-5 and TRBJ1-2; TRBD1 matches at 7 bases. This CDR3 comprises 14 residues. Losses at the gene ends were 0 bases for V and 7 bases for J; bases not matched to a gene: 6. Germline loops: CDR1 SGHKS, CDR2 YYEKEE (reference sequence). For the CDR3, the DNA is TGTGCCAGCAGCTTGGGCGGGACAGCGTCTGGCTACACCTTC. Translated: CASSLGGTASGYTF. The full variable domain, in which reference TRBV5-5 and TRBJ1-2 provide the parts outside the CDR3, is DAGVTQSPTHLIKTRGQQVTLRCSPISGHKSVSWYQQVLGQGPQFIFQYYEKEERGRGNFPDRFSARQFPNYSSELNVNALLLGDSALYLCASSLGGTASGYTFGSGTRLTVV.

V is TRBV11-2 and J is TRBJ2-2, with D hard to call. CDR3 length equals 14 residues. Germline lookup yields CDR1 SGHAT and CDR2 FQNNGV. Trimming cost V 0 bases and J 3 bases, with 5 bases left between them. The CDR3 sequence: CASSLDGYTGELFF. CDR3 nucleotide sequence: TGTGCCAGCAGCTTAGACGGGTACACCGGGGAGCTGTTTTTT.

The chain is built from TRBV1 and TRBJ2-7; TRBD2, the table's D call, was not compared with the DNA. TRBV1 is a pseudogene locus. CDR3 length: 13 amino acids. The CDR3 region is CTSSRGDYTSQYF. The CDR3 DNA reads as TGCACCAGCAGCCGAGGGGACTACACCAGCCAGTACTTC.

The rearrangement joins TRBV27 to TRBJ2-7, with 11 positions matching TRBD1. The J call may be mistaken, given a closer DNA end match to TRBJ2-1. The CDR3 spans 14 residues. The germline gives CDR1 MNHEY, CDR2 SMNVEV (reference sequence). The CDR3, as DNA: TGTGCCAGCAGTTTAGGGACAGGGGGCAATGAGCAGTTCTTC. Protein sequence: CASSLGTGGNEQFF.

The CDR3 sequence is CSVESGIYGYTF. In DNA, the CDR3 is TGCAGCGTTGAATCAGGGATCTATGGCTACACCTTC. V usage is TRBV29-1 and J usage is TRBJ1-2, with D perhaps TRBD1 (5 bases). The CDR3 has 12 amino acids. Germline assignment: CDR1 SQVTM and CDR2 ANQGSEA. With 2 bases removed from V and 4 bases from J, the gap between germline ends came to 8 bases.

The chain joins TRBV7-8 to TRBJ1-6; D remains unclear. CDR1 SGHVS and CDR2 FQNEAQ come from the germline V gene. This CDR3 is 15 amino acids long. V was pared by 1 base and J by 9 bases, with 13 bases between. The CDR3 coding sequence is TGTGCCAGCAGCTTAGTGGACTTACTAGGTTCACCCCTCCACTTT. It codes for CASSLVDLLGSPLHF.